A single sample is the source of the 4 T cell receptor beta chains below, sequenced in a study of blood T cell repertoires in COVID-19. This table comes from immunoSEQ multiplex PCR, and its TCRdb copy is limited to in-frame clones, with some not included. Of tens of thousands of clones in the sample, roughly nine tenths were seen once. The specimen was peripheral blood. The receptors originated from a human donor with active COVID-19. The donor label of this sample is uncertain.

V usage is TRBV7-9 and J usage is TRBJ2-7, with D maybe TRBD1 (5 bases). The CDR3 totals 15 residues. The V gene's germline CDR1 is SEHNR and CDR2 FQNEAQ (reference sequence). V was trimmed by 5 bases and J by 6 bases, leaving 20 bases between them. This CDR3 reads CASSPGWGEETEQYF. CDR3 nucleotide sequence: TGTGCCAGCAGCCCTGGTTGGGGCGAAGAGACCGAGCAGTACTTC. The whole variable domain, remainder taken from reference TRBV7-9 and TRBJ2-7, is DTGVSQNPRHKITKRGQNVTFRCDPISEHNRLYWYRQTLGQGPEFLTYFQNEAQLEKSRLLSDRFSAERPKGSFSTLEIQRTEQGDSAMYLCASSPGWGEETEQYFGPGTRLTVT.

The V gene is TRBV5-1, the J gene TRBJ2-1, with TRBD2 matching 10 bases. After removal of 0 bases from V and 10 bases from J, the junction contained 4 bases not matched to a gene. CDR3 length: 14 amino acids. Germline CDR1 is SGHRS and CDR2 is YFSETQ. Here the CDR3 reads CASSLVGLAYEQFF. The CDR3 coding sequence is TGCGCCAGCAGCTTGGTGGGACTAGCGTACGAGCAGTTCTTC. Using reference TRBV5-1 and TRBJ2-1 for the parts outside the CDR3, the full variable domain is KAGVTQTPRYLIKTRGQQVTLSCSPISGHRSVSWYQQTPGQGLQFLFEYFSETQRNKGNFPGRFSGRQFSNSRSEMNVSTLELGDSALYLCASSLVGLAYEQFFGPGTRLTVL.

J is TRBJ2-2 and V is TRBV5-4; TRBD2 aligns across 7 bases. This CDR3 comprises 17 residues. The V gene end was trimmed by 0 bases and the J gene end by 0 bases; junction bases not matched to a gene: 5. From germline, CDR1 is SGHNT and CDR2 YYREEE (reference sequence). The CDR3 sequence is CASSLGASGANTGELFF. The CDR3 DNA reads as TGTGCCAGCAGCTTGGGGGCTAGCGGCGCGAACACCGGGGAGCTGTTTTTT.

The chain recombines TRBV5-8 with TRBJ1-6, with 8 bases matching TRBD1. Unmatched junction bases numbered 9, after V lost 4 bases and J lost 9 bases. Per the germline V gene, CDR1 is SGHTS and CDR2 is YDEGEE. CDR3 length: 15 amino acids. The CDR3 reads CASSEDRVLSSPLHF. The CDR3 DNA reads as TGTGCCAGCAGCGAGGACAGGGTTCTGAGTTCACCCCTCCACTTT.